Listed below are T cell receptor beta chains from one sample, sequenced in a study of Graves' ophthalmopathy and Graves' hyperthyroidism. TCRdb recomputed calls from the multiplex PCR reads with MiXCR, one row per CDR3 protein. The sample consists of about 1.1 million distinct CDR3 sequences, about 40% of them appearing once. The specimen was peripheral blood or thyroid tissue (not recorded which). These receptors all come from an adult man with Graves' hyperthyroidism. Both conserved end residues are part of each CDR3. The D gene is left open where the match is weak. Not all rows give a size; the values are once, few, many and, for expanded clones, a class.

V	J	D	size	length	DNA	CDR3
TRBV12-3/TRBV12-4	TRBJ1-2	TRBD1	few	15	TGTGCCAGCAGTTTACTGGGACAGGGGGCGCGGGGCTACACCTTC	CASSLLGQGARGYTF
TRBV7-9	TRBJ2-7	TRBD2	-	17	TGTGCCAGCAGCTCAACGTCAGGTAGCGGGAACTACTACGAGCAGTACTTC	CASSSTSGSGNYYEQYF
TRBV25-1	TRBJ1-6	-	-	15	TGTGCCAGCAGGTACAGGGAGGCGGATAATTCACCCCTCCACTTT	CASRYREADNSPLHF
TRBV7-9	TRBJ2-2	-	few	13	TGTGCCAGCAGCTTAGAAGACCCCGGGGAGCTGTTTTTT	CASSLEDPGELFF
TRBV12-3/TRBV12-4	TRBJ1-1	-	few	14	TGTGCCAGCAGTTCAGGCCCCACCGGGGCTGAAGCTTTCTTT	CASSSGPTGAEAFF
TRBV19	TRBJ2-6	-	many	16	TGTGCCAGCAGACAGGTTCCCAGCTCTGGGGCCAACGTCCTGACTTTC	CASRQVPSSGANVLTF
TRBV10-3	TRBJ1-1	-	-	12	TGTGCCATCAGTTACGTAGGTGCTGAAGCTTTCTTT	CAISYVGAEAFF
TRBV10-3	TRBJ1-3	-	many	18	TGTGCCACCGGTTCAGCCAAACGACAGGAGTACTCTGGAAACACCATATATTTT	CATGSAKRQEYSGNTIYF
TRBV10-3	TRBJ1-1	TRBD1	-	15	TGTGCCATCAGTGGGGGACAGGGCATGAACACTGAAGCTTTCTTT	CAISGGQGMNTEAFF
TRBV7-3	TRBJ1-1	-	few	18	TGTGCCAGCAGCTTCGGTCCCCCGGGGGGACCCCTGAACACTGAAGCTTTCTTT	CASSFGPPGGPLNTEAFF
TRBV15	TRBJ2-3	-	-	13	TGTGCCACCAGCAGAAGAAAGCCAGATACGCAGTATTTT	CATSRRKPDTQYF
TRBV2	TRBJ2-5	TRBD2	-	13	TGTGCCAGCAAAGCGGGAGGTGTGGAGACCCAGTACTTC	CASKAGGVETQYF
TRBV29-1	TRBJ2-5	-	-	14	TGCAGCGTTCGCAGTCAGGCAGCACCGGAGACCCAGTACTTC	CSVRSQAAPETQYF
TRBV7-9	TRBJ1-3	TRBD1	many	16	TGTGCCAGCAGCTTAGCCACACGACAGGGGGCTCACACCATATATTTT	CASSLATRQGAHTIYF
TRBV7-2	TRBJ2-5	TRBD2	-	16	TGTGCCAGCAGGCAGAGACTAGCGGCCCCCGTGGAGACCCAGTACTTC	CASRQRLAAPVETQYF
TRBV19	TRBJ2-2	-	-	16	TGTGCCAGTAGTACCGGGGGGACAGGGAACACCGGGGAGCTGTTTTTT	CASSTGGTGNTGELFF
TRBV4-1	TRBJ2-7	-	few	16	TGCGCCAGCAGCCAAGAGGGCACAGGCGTACAGTACGAGCAGTACTTC	CASSQEGTGVQYEQYF
TRBV10-3	TRBJ2-2	TRBD1	-	17	TGTGCCATCAGCCGGGACAGGGGGGGAACGAACACCGGGGAGCTGTTTTTT	CAISRDRGGTNTGELFF
TRBV12-3/TRBV12-4	TRBJ2-7	-	many	15	TGTGCCAGCAGTGGGGGACTGGGACACTCCTACGAGCAGTACTTC	CASSGGLGHSYEQYF
TRBV27	TRBJ2-7	-	-	14	TGTGCCAGCAGTACCTCCCCTCCCTACTACGAGCAGTACTTC	CASSTSPPYYEQYF
TRBV6-6	TRBJ1-5	-	many	13	TGTGCCAGCAGTTACGTGAGCAATCAGCCCCAGCATTTT	CASSYVSNQPQHF
TRBV19	TRBJ1-1	-	many	13	TGTGCCAGCGTTTCATTTCGGAACACTGAAGCTTTCTTT	CASVSFRNTEAFF
TRBV7-2	TRBJ2-7	-	-	16	TGTGCCAGCAGCTTACGCTGGGACGCAACGCCCGGGGAGCTGTACTTC	CASSLRWDATPGELYF
TRBV14	TRBJ2-2	-	few	15	TGTGCCAGCAGCCAAGACAGAAGAAACACCGGGGAGCTGTTTTTT	CASSQDRRNTGELFF
TRBV7-9	TRBJ1-1	-	-	15	TGTGCCAGCAGCTTAGCTGGGACACCCGGGACTGAAGCTTTCTTT	CASSLAGTPGTEAFF
TRBV20-1	TRBJ1-2	-	many	13	TGCAGTGTTGAGGGACTTAATAAGTATGGCTACACCTTC	CSVEGLNKYGYTF
TRBV7-2	TRBJ1-3	TRBD1	-	15	TGTGCCAGCAGCACCGGGACAGGGGCTGGAAACACCATATATTTT	CASSTGTGAGNTIYF
TRBV7-9	TRBJ2-2	-	few	18	TGTGCCAGCAGTATTTCTCGGACAGGGACTAGGGGAACCGGGGAGCTGTTTTTT	CASSISRTGTRGTGELFF
TRBV10-2	TRBJ2-7	-	many	15	TGCGCCAGCAGTGAGACCCCCGATCGGGCCTACGAGCAGTACTTC	CASSETPDRAYEQYF
TRBV5-1	TRBJ2-5	-	many	14	TGCGCCAGCAGTTGGTTGACAGCCCAAGAGACCCAGTACTTC	CASSWLTAQETQYF
TRBV19	TRBJ2-7	-	-	13	TGTGCTAGCGGTGGGCATGGGGTCTACGAGCAGTACTTC	CASGGHGVYEQYF
TRBV7-2	TRBJ2-5	TRBD2	-	17	TGTGCCAGCATGGCGGGCCCGGGACTAGCTGAGCAAGAGACCCAGTACTTC	CASMAGPGLAEQETQYF
TRBV11-1	TRBJ2-7	-	many	14	TGTGCCAGCAGCTCCGTCGGAGAGTCCTACGAGCAGTACTTC	CASSSVGESYEQYF
TRBV7-9	TRBJ2-7	-	many	16	TGTGCCAGCAGCTTAGGCCCCGGGGCAAGACCCTACGAGCAGTACTTC	CASSLGPGARPYEQYF
TRBV3-1	TRBJ1-4	-	few	14	TGTGCCAGCAGCCAAGTCCCTACGGGATCTAAACTGTTTTTT	CASSQVPTGSKLFF
TRBV5-1	TRBJ1-2	-	many	16	TGCGCCAGCAGCGCTGGAAGTCGACGGGCCCCCTATGGCTACACCTTC	CASSAGSRRAPYGYTF
TRBV7-9	TRBJ1-1	TRBD1	many	16	TGTGCCAGCAGCGCCATTCCGGGACAGGCTTTCACTGAAGCTTTCTTT	CASSAIPGQAFTEAFF
TRBV7-2	TRBJ2-7	TRBD1	-	15	TGCGCCAGCAGCCAAGATGTCGGACAGGCCTTCGAGCAGTACTTC	CASSQDVGQAFEQYF
TRBV7-9	TRBJ2-7	-	few	14	TGTGCCAGCAGGCCTGACTTACTGAGCTACGAGCAGTACTTC	CASRPDLLSYEQYF
TRBV19	TRBJ2-2	-	-	13	TGTGCCAGTACGTCCCTACTTACCGGGGAGCTGTTTTTT	CASTSLLTGELFF
TRBV2	TRBJ1-2	-	-	14	TGTGCCAGCAGTGGGAAGGGGCGGGGCTATGGCTACACCTTC	CASSGKGRGYGYTF
TRBV25-1	TRBJ2-1	-	-	14	TGTGCCAGCAGCGAAAGGTACTACAACAATGAGCAGTTCTTC	CASSERYYNNEQFF
TRBV28	TRBJ1-6	TRBD1	few	15	TGTGCCAGCAGTTCTCACAGGGGGCCGTATTCACCCCTCCACTTT	CASSSHRGPYSPLHF
TRBV20-1	TRBJ1-1	TRBD1	few	16	TGCAGTGCTAGACCCCCTGGTCGGGACAGAAACACTGAAGCTTTCTTT	CSARPPGRDRNTEAFF
TRBV20-1	TRBJ1-1	-	many	13	TGCAGTGCTCCTAGAGAGGCGAACACTGAAGCTTTCTTT	CSAPREANTEAFF
TRBV7-6	TRBJ2-5	-	many	15	TGTGCCAGCAGCTTAGCAGTCGGGTCAGGAGAGACCCAGTACTTC	CASSLAVGSGETQYF
TRBV24-1	TRBJ2-5	-	-	16	TGTGCCACCAGTTCGCCCCGTCGGGGGGCGGAAGAGACCCAGTACTTC	CATSSPRRGAEETQYF
TRBV12-3/TRBV12-4	TRBJ1-2	TRBD1	many	14	TGTGCCAGCAGCCTGGGACAGGCACTCTATGGCTACACCTTC	CASSLGQALYGYTF
TRBV12-3/TRBV12-4	TRBJ2-2	TRBD2	-	15	TGTGCCAGCACCCCCCTAGCGGCGAACACCGGGGAGCTGTTTTTT	CASTPLAANTGELFF
TRBV6-5	TRBJ1-2	-	few	12	TGTGCCAGCAAAGAGTCCCGGACTGGCTACACCTTC	CASKESRTGYTF
TRBV12-3/TRBV12-4	TRBJ1-6	-	few	13	TGTGCCAGCAGTTTCCCCCCGGATTCACCCCTCCACTTT	CASSFPPDSPLHF
TRBV29-1	TRBJ2-7	TRBD1	-	12	TGCAGCAAAGTCGACAGGGTCTACGAGCAGTACTTC	CSKVDRVYEQYF
TRBV7-3	TRBJ2-6	-	once	14	TGTGCCAGCAGAGCTAGTTCGACAGCAAACGTCCTGACTTTC	CASRASSTANVLTF
TRBV9	TRBJ1-4	TRBD1	few	15	TGTGCCAGCAGCTTAGGGGACAGTGCCCATGAAAAACTGTTTTTT	CASSLGDSAHEKLFF